A selection of T cell receptor beta chains follows, all from one sample in a study of T cell repertoires in cytomegalovirus infection. TCRdb re-called the reads through MiXCR, storing one row per CDR3 protein. The data hold around 290,000 distinct CDR3 sequences, with more than 20% observed a single time. The sample was PBMCs. These TCRs come from a human donor in good health (CMV status not recorded). Some clones in this sample may be carry-over from other donors' samples. CDR3s include the opening cysteine and the closing phenylalanine or tryptophan. The D gene is left open where the match is weak. The size field is filled for only some rows; it gives once, few, many or a size class.

>.|TRBV6-5|TRBD2|TRBJ2-3
TGTGCCAGCAGGAGGGGCCTAGCGGGAGTTAGAACAGATACGCAGTATTTT
CASRRGLAGVRTDTQYF
>.|TRBV20-1|.|TRBJ1-5
TGCAGTGCTAGCCCTTACGGGGGTGTAGTAGTAGGGCCCCAGCATTTT
CSASPYGGVVVGPQHF
>few|TRBV28|.|TRBJ2-3
TGTGCCAGCAGTCCGGGTTGGAGCACAGATACGCAGTATTTT
CASSPGWSTDTQYF
>.|TRBV20-1|TRBD2|TRBJ2-2
TGCAGTGCTATGGGGATGAAGCGGGGCCAGAACACCGGGGAGCTGTTTTTT
CSAMGMKRGQNTGELFF
>.|TRBV28|.|TRBJ1-2
TGTGCCAGCACGTTGTCAGGGAAAAGTAGCTACACCTTC
CASTLSGKSSYTF
>few|TRBV20-1|TRBD2|TRBJ2-7
TGCAGTGCTAGCAAACTAGCGGGGGGAGCGGACGAGCAGTACTTC
CSASKLAGGADEQYF
>many|TRBV7-2|.|TRBJ2-1
TGTGCCAGCAGCTTAGTGACTACAAGCTCCTACAATGAGCAGTTCTTC
CASSLVTTSSYNEQFF
>.|TRBV6-5|TRBD2|TRBJ2-7
TGTGCCAGCAGACCCCTAGCGGGAGGGCCCTACGAGCAGTACTTC
CASRPLAGGPYEQYF
>.|TRBV20-1|TRBD2|TRBJ2-1
TGCAGTGCTAGGTCTAGCGGGGCAAGTGAGCAGTTCTTC
CSARSSGASEQFF
>many|TRBV20-1|.|TRBJ1-1
TGCAGTGCCCGGTCCGGGAACACTGAAGCTTTCTTT
CSARSGNTEAFF
>few|TRBV6-1|.|TRBJ1-1
TGTGCCAGCAGTTCCCCCGGAGGGCATAACACTGAAGCTTTCTTT
CASSSPGGHNTEAFF
>.|TRBV5-4|TRBD1|TRBJ1-2
TGTGCCAGCAGCTCTGACAGGGACGGCTACACCTTC
CASSSDRDGYTF
>once|TRBV5-1|.|TRBJ1-1
TGCGCCAGCAGGGCAGAACATTGGAACACTGAAGCTTTCTTT
CASRAEHWNTEAFF
>many|TRBV19|.|TRBJ1-2
TGTGCCAGTAGTACCAGGACATATGGCTACACCTTC
CASSTRTYGYTF
>few|TRBV27|.|TRBJ2-1
TGTGCCAACATACCTGGGACCTACAATGAGCAGTTCTTC
CANIPGTYNEQFF
>.|TRBV7-2|.|TRBJ1-1
TGTGCCAGCAGCCCGTTGGGGGGGCGTACTGAAGCTTTCTTT
CASSPLGGRTEAFF
>many|TRBV7-8|.|TRBJ2-1
TGTGCCACAGGGAAGAACCCCCCTGTGAATGAGCAGTTCTTC
CATGKNPPVNEQFF
>many|TRBV7-8|.|TRBJ2-5
TGTGCCAGCAGCTTAGCGGTGGGGGACCAAGAGACCCAGTACTTC
CASSLAVGDQETQYF
>many|TRBV7-2|TRBD1|TRBJ2-7
TGTGCCAGCAGCTTAGGCCCCCCGGGACAGGGCTCTCCCTACGAGCAGTACTTC
CASSLGPPGQGSPYEQYF
>.|TRBV15|.|TRBJ2-5
TGTGCCACCAGCAGGGGACATCAAGAGACCCAGTACTTC
CATSRGHQETQYF
>few|TRBV5-1|.|TRBJ2-3
TGCGCCAGCAGCTTGGACAAGTTATTCACAGATACGCAGTATTTT
CASSLDKLFTDTQYF
>few|TRBV11-2|.|TRBJ1-3
TGTGCCAGCAGCACCCCACGGAGCTCTGGAAACACCATATATTTT
CASSTPRSSGNTIYF
>.|TRBV5-1|.|TRBJ1-5
TGCGCCAGCAGCTTTCTGGGGGACGACAATCAGCCCCAGCATTTT
CASSFLGDDNQPQHF
>few|TRBV6-6|.|TRBJ2-1
TGTGCCAGCACCGGGCATGCGTCTCTCGATGAGCAGTTCTTC
CASTGHASLDEQFF
>few|TRBV29-1|.|TRBJ1-1
TGCAGCGTTAGGGGAGACAGCCTTGAAGCTTTCTTT
CSVRGDSLEAFF
>many|TRBV14|TRBD2|TRBJ2-1
TGTGCCAGCAGCCCAATTAGCGGGGGGGCCTACAATGAGCAGTTCTTC
CASSPISGGAYNEQFF
>.|TRBV20-1|.|TRBJ2-5
TGCAGCCTTCCCCGGATATCAGAGACCCAGTACTTC
CSLPRISETQYF
>.|TRBV19|.|TRBJ2-7
TGTGCCAGCCGGGATCCGAGGGCCTACGAGCAGTACTTC
CASRDPRAYEQYF
>many|TRBV12-3/TRBV12-4|.|TRBJ1-1
TGTGCCAGCAGTTTTGCGGGACAGAACACTGAAGCTTTCTTT
CASSFAGQNTEAFF
>.|TRBV12-3/TRBV12-4|TRBD2|TRBJ2-7
TGTGCCAGCAGTCCCCTATTCGCCGGCGGGAGACGCCGGGAGCAGTACTTC
CASSPLFAGGRRREQYF
>many|TRBV4-1|TRBD2|TRBJ2-3
TGCGCCAGCAACTCAGGACTAGCGGACACAGATACGCAGTATTTT
CASNSGLADTDTQYF